What follows are 10 T cell receptor beta chains derived from one specimen sequenced in a study of T cell responses to AZD1222 COVID-19 vaccine. Sequenced by immunoSEQ multiplex PCR; TCRdb stores in-frame clones only, minus some. The sample includes roughly 84,000 clones, approximately 83% of them seen just once. The material was peripheral blood, obtained 28 days after the second AZD1222 dose. Receptor source: an adult who received the AZD1222 COVID-19 vaccine.

The CDR3 nucleotides are TGTGCCAGCTGCGGGACTAGCGGGCCCTACAATGAGCAGTTCTTC. The encoded protein is CASCGTSGPYNEQFF. The chain recombines TRBV13 with TRBJ2-1; 12 bases are shared with TRBD2. This CDR3 is 15 amino acids long. V lost 8 bases and J lost 2; bases outside the gene matches: 4. CDR1 and CDR2 (germline): PRHDT, FYEKMQ (reference sequence).

The chain employs TRBV11-3 and TRBJ2-2; D possibly corresponds to TRBD1 (6 bases). The CDR3 totals 13 residues. The V gene's germline CDR1 is SGHNT and CDR2 YENEEA. Trimming took off 3 bases at V and 5 bases at J, with 7 bases between the two ends. The CDR3 DNA reads as TGTGCCAGCAGCTTTGACAGGACCGGGGAGCTGTTTTTT. It translates to CASSFDRTGELFF.

This clone was observed once. The chain is built from TRBV7-9 and TRBJ1-1; D not certain. Germline V lookup: CDR1 SEHNR, CDR2 FQNEAQ (reference sequence). V dropped 3 bases and J dropped 1 base, with 3 bases sitting between them. This CDR3 region has 12 residues. CDR3 sequence: CASSFWNTEAFF. For the CDR3, the DNA is TGTGCCAGCAGCTTTTGGAACACTGAAGCTTTCTTT.

This clone was observed a handful of times. V and J are TRBV28 and TRBJ1-3; D is unresolved. Germline lookup yields CDR1 MDHEN and CDR2 SYDVKM. V was shortened by 4 bases and J by 5 bases, with 3 bases between the two germline ends. There are 11 residues in the CDR3. CDR3 DNA: TGTGCCAGCAGTTACCGAAACACCATATATTTT. Amino acid sequence: CASSYRNTIYF.

This chain connects TRBV19 to TRBJ2-3; D not certain. There are 18 residues in the CDR3. Germline CDR1 reads LNHDA; CDR2 reads SQIVND (reference sequence). V was shortened by 4 bases and J by 0 bases, with 20 bases between the two germline ends. The CDR3 loop reads CASSTKVRYLTSTDTQYF. The DNA for the CDR3 is TGTGCCAGTAGTACCAAAGTTCGATACTTGACTAGCACAGATACGCAGTATTTT.

The chain is built from TRBV6-4 and TRBJ2-3; a possible D gene is TRBD2 (6 bases). The V gene lost 2 bases and the J gene lost 2 bases, with 29 bases spanning the gap. The CDR3 sequence is 21 residues long. The germline V gene has CDR1 MRHNA and CDR2 SNTAGT. The DNA of the CDR3 is TGTGCCAGCAGTGACCCTGTCGGCGGGACCCCCGGGCGGAACGTCACAGATACGCAGTATTTT. Protein: CASSDPVGGTPGRNVTDTQYF.

The chain joins TRBV5-1 to TRBJ2-2, with D tentatively TRBD2 (6 bases). V lost 0 bases and J 4 bases, leaving 7 bases between the germline ends. The CDR3 extends over 14 amino acids. CDR1 is SGHRS and CDR2 is YFSETQ in the germline V gene. CDR3 sequence reads: CASSLEAGTGELFF. Here the CDR3 DNA reads TGCGCCAGCAGCTTGGAAGCGGGCACCGGGGAGCTGTTTTTT.

This clone was observed a handful of times. This chain uses TRBV7-3 with TRBJ2-2; 9 bases agree with TRBD2. V was pared by 1 base and J by 2 bases, with 11 bases of the junction left unmatched. The CDR3 has 19 residues. The V gene's germline CDR1 is SGHTA and CDR2 FQGTGA. The DNA for the CDR3 is TGTGCCAGCAGCTTAAACCCCCTTCGGCTAGCGGGAAACACCGGGGAGCTGTTTTTT. Residues: CASSLNPLRLAGNTGELFF.

The chain employs TRBV28 and TRBJ1-1, with D maybe TRBD1 (5 bases). CDR1 is MDHEN, CDR2 SYDVKM, per germline. V was pared by 6 bases and J by 4 bases, with 18 bases between. CDR3 length equals 15 residues. CDR3 coding DNA: TGTGCCAGCAGAGGAGGGACGCTCCGAGGCACTGAAGCTTTCTTT. Protein: CASRGGTLRGTEAFF.

This clone was counted only a few times. This chain uses TRBV24-1 with TRBJ1-2, with a weak D call TRBD1 (6 bases). There are 13 residues in the CDR3. V shed 4 bases and J shed 8 bases, with 13 bases lying between them. Germline CDR1 KGHDR, CDR2 SFDVKD. The CDR3 region is CATSDPNGGGYTF. In nucleotides, the CDR3 is TGTGCCACCAGTGACCCTAATGGGGGCGGCTACACCTTC.